Listed below are T cell receptor beta chains from one sample, sequenced in a study of cytomegalovirus exposure and HLA in healthy donors. Using immunoSEQ multiplex PCR, the repertoire was profiled, and TCRdb retains in-frame clones only, with some absent. This table holds around 230,000 clones, about 80% found once. Sequenced input: PBMCs. The source of these receptors is a man between 40 and 49 years old in good health and CMV-seropositive. The CDR3 runs from the conserved cysteine through the conserved F or W. D genes are given only for firm matches. Clone size, where shown, is once, few, many, or a class for clones that have expanded.

v_gene,d_gene,j_gene,abundance,CDR3aa,CDR3nt
TRBV19,-,TRBJ1-5,-,CASSIDGDSNQPQHF,TGTGCCAGTAGTATAGACGGTGATAGCAATCAGCCCCAGCATTTT
TRBV7-9,-,TRBJ2-1,few,CASSHRYSPNEQFF,TGTGCCAGCAGCCACAGGTATTCCCCCAATGAGCAGTTCTTC
TRBV5-4,TRBD1,TRBJ1-6,once,CASSPGGPWSSPLHF,TGTGCCAGCAGCCCAGGGGGTCCATGGTCCTCACCCCTCCACTTT
TRBV7-9,TRBD1,TRBJ1-1,few,CASSSSTGVNTEAFF,TGTGCCAGCAGCTCAAGCACAGGGGTGAACACTGAAGCTTTCTTT
TRBV5-6,-,TRBJ2-6,-,CASSFVGRHSGANVLTF,TGTGCCAGCAGCTTTGTGGGGAGGCACTCTGGGGCCAACGTCCTGACTTTC
TRBV7-9,TRBD1,TRBJ1-2,-,CSSSPGTGNYGYTF,TGTTCCAGCAGCCCCGGGACAGGGAACTATGGCTACACCTTC
TRBV6-1,TRBD2,TRBJ2-3,-,CATGEGRSTDTQYF,TGTGCCACCGGGGAGGGCCGAAGCACAGATACGCAGTATTTT
TRBV7-2,-,TRBJ2-1,-,CASSSTLSSYNEQFF,TGTGCCAGCAGCTCCACCCTTAGCTCCTACAATGAGCAGTTCTTC
TRBV5-1,-,TRBJ2-5,-,CASSPNRAWCGETQYF,TGCGCCAGCAGCCCCAACAGGGCTTGGTGCGGAGAGACCCAGTACTTC
TRBV18,TRBD2,TRBJ2-1,-,CASSPPSGSSYNEQFF,TGTGCCAGCTCACCCCCTAGCGGGAGCTCCTACAATGAGCAGTTCTTC
TRBV7-3,-,TRBJ2-7,-,CASSPSRGGTYEQYF,TGTGCCAGCAGCCCGTCGCGGGGAGGCACCTACGAGCAGTACTTC
TRBV19,-,TRBJ1-5,-,CASRGRAGNQPQHF,TGTGCCAGCAGAGGGAGGGCGGGCAATCAGCCCCAGCATTTT
TRBV9,TRBD2,TRBJ2-1,-,CASGGGSGLFSPTYNEQFF,TGTGCCAGCGGGGGGGGATCGGGCCTCTTCTCTCCTACATACAATGAGCAGTTCTTC
TRBV6-1,-,TRBJ2-2,-,CASCRDNLWVQLFF,TGTGCCAGCTGTCGGGACAACTTATGGGTCCAGCTGTTTTTT
TRBV5-1,TRBD2,TRBJ2-1,-,CASSLVSGNYEQFF,TGCGCCAGCAGCTTGGTTAGCGGGAACTATGAGCAGTTCTTC
TRBV7-9,-,TRBJ2-1,once,CASSVSLSSYNEQFF,TGTGCCAGCAGCGTTAGCCTAAGCTCCTACAATGAGCAGTTCTTC
TRBV1,-,TRBJ2-1,-,CTSSQERAGGIYNEQFF,TGCACCAGCAGCCAAGAACGAGCGGGAGGAATTTACAATGAGCAGTTCTTC
TRBV29-1,-,TRBJ2-3,-,CSVGTNFGDTQYF,TGCAGCGTTGGGACTAACTTTGGAGATACGCAGTATTTT
TRBV6-1,-,TRBJ1-2,-,CASSAGHLGTF,TGTGCCAGCAGTGCGGGACATCTGGGGACCTTC
TRBV7-2,-,TRBJ2-5,-,CASSPAREGETQYF,TGTGCCAGCAGCCCCGCCCGTGAGGGAGAAACCCAGTACTTC
TRBV7-7,TRBD2,TRBJ2-1,-,CASSLGGAGGNEQFF,TGTGCCAGCAGCTTAGGGGGCGCGGGAGGGAATGAGCAGTTCTTC
TRBV19,-,TRBJ1-2,-,CASSMEQNNYGYTF,TGTGCCAGTAGTATGGAACAGAATAACTATGGCTACACCTTC
TRBV25-1,TRBD2,TRBJ2-5,-,CASSDPGASPGGTQYF,TGTGCCAGCAGTGATCCCGGGGCCTCACCGGGGGGGACCCAGTACTTC
TRBV5-1,-,TRBJ2-5,-,CASSLASGETQYF,TGCGCCAGCAGCTTGGCCTCGGGTGAGACCCAGTACTTC
TRBV6-5,-,TRBJ1-1,-,CASSTGGVAEAFF,TGTGCCAGCAGTACTGGGGGGGTGGCTGAAGCTTTCTTT
TRBV28,TRBD1,TRBJ2-7,-,CASSPPGQGSYEQYF,TGTGCCAGCAGTCCTCCGGGACAGGGGTCCTACGAGCAGTACTTC
TRBV30,TRBD2,TRBJ2-1,-,CAWTSGTSYNEQFF,TGTGCCTGGACCAGCGGGACCTCCTACAATGAGCAGTTCTTC
TRBV9,TRBD2,TRBJ2-1,-,CASSVEREDYNEQFF,TGTGCCAGCAGCGTAGAACGGGAGGACTACAATGAGCAGTTCTTC
TRBV2,TRBD2,TRBJ2-6,-,CASRREGYGANVLTF,TGTGCCAGCAGGAGGGAGGGGTACGGGGCCAACGTCCTGACTTTC
TRBV19,TRBD1,TRBJ1-1,-,CASTPGQGNTEAFF,TGTGCCAGTACTCCGGGACAGGGGAACACTGAAGCTTTCTTT
TRBV7-8,TRBD2,TRBJ2-3,-,CASSLEVAGGRDTQYF,TGTGCCAGCAGCTTAGAGGTAGCGGGAGGCCGAGATACGCAGTATTTT
TRBV7-2,TRBD2,TRBJ2-1,-,CASSSSSGRWNEQFF,TGTGCCAGCAGCTCCAGTAGCGGGAGGTGGAATGAGCAGTTCTTC
TRBV2,TRBD1,TRBJ1-5,-,CASSVRQGTQPQHF,TGTGCCAGCAGTGTCCGACAGGGGACTCAGCCCCAGCATTTT
TRBV6-5,-,TRBJ1-2,-,CASSQVGPGGYTF,TGTGCCAGCAGTCAGGTGGGGCCCGGTGGCTACACCTTC
TRBV27,TRBD1,TRBJ2-1,-,CASSVPGQGTTAYNEQFF,TGTGCCAGCAGTGTCCCGGGACAGGGGACGACAGCCTACAATGAGCAGTTCTTC
TRBV18,-,TRBJ2-5,-,CASSPRRGEETQYF,TGTGCCAGCTCACCACGCAGGGGGGAAGAGACCCAGTACTTC
TRBV4-1,-,TRBJ1-5,-,CASSQVVTDQPQHF,TGCGCCAGCAGCCAAGTCGTTACTGATCAGCCCCAGCATTTT
TRBV28,-,TRBJ2-6,-,CASRSQQNSGANVLTF,TGTGCCAGCAGATCCCAACAGAACTCTGGGGCCAACGTCCTGACTTTC